What follows are 10 T cell receptor beta chains derived from one specimen sequenced in a study of shared clonotypes between healthy human individuals. Assay used: immunoSEQ multiplex PCR; TCRdb lists only in-frame clones, some missing. This repertoire shows some 1.5 million clones, over 95% found once; its top ten account for approximately 1.2%. The sample comprised naive CD4+ T cells sorted from blood. Subset given: CD45RA+ positively selected. The receptors here all came from a man aged 25-45 years in good health.

As to this clone: The sample contains more than one DNA sequence encoding this CDR3. This chain uses TRBV7-2 with TRBJ2-3; 14 bases are shared with TRBD2. V trimming: 4 bases; J trimming: 3 bases; junction bases outside the gene matches: 3. This CDR3 is built from 16 residues. Germline V gene data show CDR1 as SGHTA and CDR2 as FQGNSA. The CDR3 nucleotides are TGTGCCAGCAGCTCCGGACTAGCGGGAGGTACAGATACGCAGTATTTT. It specifies CASSSGLAGGTDTQYF.

The gene calls are TRBV7-6 and TRBJ2-2; weak D call: TRBD2 (6 bases). The CDR3 runs to 16 residues. CDR1 is SGHVS and CDR2 is FNYEAQ in the germline V gene. Trimming shortened V by 6 bases and J by 6 bases, and 20 bases separated the two germline ends. CDR3 bases: TGTGCCAGCAGTCTTGCGACCCGCGGGACGGCCGGGGAGCTGTTTTTT. Encoded protein: CASSLATRGTAGELFF.

The chain employs TRBV9 and TRBJ2-3; D gene unclear. The V end was cut by 0 bases, the J end by 3 bases, with 11 bases between. The CDR3 has 15 amino acids. The germline gives CDR1 SGDLS, CDR2 YYNGEE. The CDR3 nucleotides read TGTGCCAGCAGCGTAGTTGCAGCGTGGACAGATACGCAGTATTTT. Translated, it gives CASSVVAAWTDTQYF.

The chain carries TRBV29-1 and TRBJ2-5; 7 bases are shared with TRBD2. Germline trimming cut 6 bases from V and 4 bases from J; bases unmatched to any gene: 5. Germline V CDR1 and CDR2: SQVTM, ANQGSEA. The CDR3 spans 12 residues. The CDR3 here is CSVREGGETQYF. The CDR3 nucleotides read TGCAGCGTCAGGGAGGGAGGAGAGACCCAGTACTTC.

This chain joins TRBV6-4 and TRBJ2-5; 8 bases line up with TRBD2. Per germline, CDR1 MRHNA and CDR2 SNTAGT. Unmatched junction bases numbered 3, after V lost 0 bases and J lost 3 bases. The length of the CDR3 is 15 residues. CDR3 loop: CASSDSGAGEETQYF. In DNA form, the CDR3 reads TGTGCCAGCAGTGACTCCGGAGCGGGAGAAGAGACCCAGTACTTC.

The chain is built from TRBV4-1 and TRBJ2-3; D gene ambiguous. Germline CDR1 reads MGHRA; CDR2 reads YSYEKL. The CDR3 runs 16 residues. Trimming took 0 bases from V and 0 from J, leaving 10 bases between them. CDR3 nucleotide sequence: TGCGCCAGCAGCCAAGATCCCGGCCAGAGCACAGATACGCAGTATTTT. Protein product: CASSQDPGQSTDTQYF.

This rearrangement joins TRBV29-1 to TRBJ2-5, with D perhaps given as TRBD1 or TRBD2 (5 bases each). The CDR3 is 13 amino acids. V gave up 8 bases and J gave up 5 bases, with 18 bases separating them. Germline V gives CDR1 SQVTM, CDR2 ANQGSEA. The CDR3 DNA sequence: TGCAGCATTAAAACCGGGACGCGGGAGACCCAGTACTTC. As protein: CSIKTGTRETQYF.

The chain carries TRBV25-1 and TRBJ2-7; the match to TRBD1 covers 7 bases. The length of the CDR3 is 14 residues. The ends lost 0 bases at V and 3 bases at J; junction bases unmatched: 2. Germline CDR1 is MGHDK and CDR2 is SYGVNS. CDR3 region: CASSEYRDSYEQYF. The CDR3 region has the DNA TGTGCCAGCAGTGAATATCGGGACAGCTACGAGCAGTACTTC.

The rearrangement links TRBV28 to TRBJ2-3, with D perhaps matching TRBD1 (5 bases). The CDR3 is 15 residues long. Trimming cost V 6 bases and J 2 bases, with 15 bases left between them. Per the germline V gene, CDR1 is MDHEN and CDR2 is SYDVKM. The CDR3 DNA reads as TGTGCCAGCAGCTACATCCGACAGTACACAGATACGCAGTATTTT. Protein sequence: CASSYIRQYTDTQYF.

The chain couples TRBV18 to TRBJ2-6; tentative D call: TRBD1 (6 bases). This CDR3 is built from 18 residues. Germline CDR1 KGHSH, CDR2 LQKENI. Deletions cut 3 bases from V and 1 base from J, with 16 bases between. CDR3 sequence (DNA): TGTGCCAGCTCACCCGGGACACCTATTCTGTCTGGGGCCAACGTCCTGACTTTC. It codes for CASSPGTPILSGANVLTF.